The clone carrying this T cell receptor (beta chain) has only a few counts. The sample comes from a study of T-cell reconstitution after alpha-beta-depleted transplantation in children. V lost 0 bases and J lost 1, with 9 bases in between. Germline V gene sequence: CDR1 MGHRA, CDR2 YSYEKL. The CDR3 runs 15 residues. Unique molecular identifiers tagged the TCRbeta library. From the PCR reads, TCRdb called clonotypes with MiXCR, one entry per CDR3 protein. This table holds 250,000 to 300,000 distinct CDR3 sequences, roughly 9.5% found once. This receptor was taken from a human donor who donated a stem cell graft to a child with SCID. The sample was PBMCs from the stem cell graft donor, taken from the stem cell graft. The chain couples TRBV4-1 to TRBJ1-1; no reliable D call. CDR3 in DNA: TGCGCCAGCAGCCAAGATGCAGGTACGAACACTGAAGCTTTCTTT. It is translated as CASSQDAGTNTEAFF.